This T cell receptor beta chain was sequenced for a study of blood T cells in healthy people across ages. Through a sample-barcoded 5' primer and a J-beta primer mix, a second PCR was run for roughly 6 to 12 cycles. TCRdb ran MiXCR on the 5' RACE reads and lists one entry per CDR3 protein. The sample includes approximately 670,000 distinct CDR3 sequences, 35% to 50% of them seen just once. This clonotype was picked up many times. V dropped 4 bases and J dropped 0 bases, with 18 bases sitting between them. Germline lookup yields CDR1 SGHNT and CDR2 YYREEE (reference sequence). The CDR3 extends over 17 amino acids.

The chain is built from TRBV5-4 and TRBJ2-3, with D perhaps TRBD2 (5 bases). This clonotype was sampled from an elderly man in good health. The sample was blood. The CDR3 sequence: CASSKLGGRGSTDTQYF. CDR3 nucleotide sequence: TGTGCCAGCAGCAAACTGGGCGGGCGAGGTAGCACAGATACGCAGTATTTT.